Listed below are T cell receptor beta chains from one sample, sequenced in a study of memory CD4+ T cells and cytomegalovirus serostatus. Sequencing used immunoSEQ multiplex PCR; TCRdb keeps in-frame clones, though not all of them. The table lists 27,000 or so clones, about 75% of them singletons. Sample: memory CD4+ T cells from blood. These receptors were collected from an adult in good health and CMV-seronegative. Each CDR3 is given with its conserved first and last residue. D genes are given only for firm matches. Expanded clones get a size class; other rows say once, few or many, or leave the size out.

TGTGCCTGGAGTGTAACGAGGGTAACCGAGCAGTACTTC CAWSVTRVTEQYF - TRBJ2-7 - TRBV30
TGTGCCAGCAGCGTTAACAGGGAGACCCAGTACTTC CASSVNRETQYF - TRBJ2-5 - TRBV2
TGCGCCAGCAGTGAAGCGGGGAGCACAGATACGCAGTATTTT CASSEAGSTDTQYF TRBD2 TRBJ2-3 - TRBV10-1
TGTGCCAGCAGCTTGGGGGCTAGCACAGATACGCAGTATTTT CASSLGASTDTQYF - TRBJ2-3 - TRBV7-2
TGTGCCAGCAGCGCCGCGGCGCAGGGATCGCGCATTCAGTACTTC CASSAAAQGSRIQYF - TRBJ2-4 - TRBV11-2
TGTGCCAGCAGTGTCTATGACAATGAGCAGTTCTTC CASSVYDNEQFF - TRBJ2-1 - TRBV6-5
TGTGCCAGCAGCGGACAGTCAGCTTCCCACCATGGCTACACCTTC CASSGQSASHHGYTF - TRBJ1-2 - TRBV6-1
TGCGCCAGCAGCCCCAGTCCACCCCCTTCCTACGAGCAGTACTTC CASSPSPPPSYEQYF - TRBJ2-7 few TRBV5-1
TGTGCCAGTAGGCCCCCACAGGGGGCTAGCGGGAGTACCTACGAGCAGTACTTC CASRPPQGASGSTYEQYF - TRBJ2-7 once TRBV28
TGTGCTAGTGGTTTGGGACAGTACAATGAGCAGTTCTTC CASGLGQYNEQFF - TRBJ2-1 few TRBV12-5
TGTGCCAGCAGCCGGGGGTCCCAAGAGACCCAGTACTTC CASSRGSQETQYF - TRBJ2-5 - TRBV7-3
TGTGCCAGCAGCGTAGCTAGTCAGGCCAACTCTGGAAACACCATATATTTT CASSVASQANSGNTIYF - TRBJ1-3 - TRBV9
TGCGCCAGCAGTGATGGGACTAGCGGGAAGGATACGCAGTATTTT CASSDGTSGKDTQYF TRBD2 TRBJ2-3 - TRBV10-1
TGTGCCAGCAGCTCTCACCACCGGACTAACTATGGCTACACCTTC CASSSHHRTNYGYTF - TRBJ1-2 - TRBV5-5
TGCGCCAGCAGCCAGCGGCTCCAGGGCACTGAAGCTTTCTTT CASSQRLQGTEAFF - TRBJ1-1 - TRBV4-3
TGTGCCTGGAGTGTAAACCGGGGCACTGAAGCTTTCTTT CAWSVNRGTEAFF - TRBJ1-1 - TRBV30
TGTGCCAGCAGTAGCGCTCGCGCAGGGACAGAGACCCAGTACTTC CASSSARAGTETQYF - TRBJ2-5 few TRBV2
TGTGCCAGCAGTTACGACCGCTACACTGAAGCTTTCTTT CASSYDRYTEAFF - TRBJ1-1 - TRBV6-6
TGTGCCAGTAGTAAAACCGGGACAGGGGAAAAGAGTGGCTACACCTTC CASSKTGTGEKSGYTF TRBD1 TRBJ1-2 - TRBV19
TGTGCCAGCAGCTCAGGACTAGCGGTCAATGAGCAGTTCTTC CASSSGLAVNEQFF TRBD2 TRBJ2-1 - TRBV5-8
TGTGCCAGCAGCTTTTCGGGCACTGAAGCTTTCTTT CASSFSGTEAFF - TRBJ1-1 once TRBV11-2
TGCGCCAGCAGCTCCCTCCCAAGGACCACTGAAGCTTTCTTT CASSSLPRTTEAFF - TRBJ1-1 - TRBV5-1
TGTGCCAGCAGCCCAGTCTTCGGGAGCGGGGAGCTGTTTTTT CASSPVFGSGELFF - TRBJ2-2 - TRBV7-2
TGTGCCAGTAGATTGGGACAGGGGTACGAGCAGTACTTC CASRLGQGYEQYF TRBD1 TRBJ2-7 - TRBV19
TGTGCCAGCAGCTTTGGCGGGGCGAACACTGAAGCTTTCTTT CASSFGGANTEAFF - TRBJ1-1 - TRBV13
TGTGCCAGCAGCTTGCGGGGCCCCGGAGGTACTGAAGCTTTCTTT CASSLRGPGGTEAFF - TRBJ1-1 - TRBV5-6
TGTGCCAGCAGCGGGCCGGGACTGGACAATGAGCAGTTCTTC CASSGPGLDNEQFF - TRBJ2-1 - TRBV7-6
TGCGCCAGCAGCAAGGGGGGTTCGAACACCGGGGAGCTGTTTTTT CASSKGGSNTGELFF - TRBJ2-2 - TRBV4-3
TGCGCCAGCAGCCAAGATGCTCGGGGCCAGCCCCAGCATTTT CASSQDARGQPQHF - TRBJ1-5 - TRBV4-3
TGCAGTGCTAGGCGCAGAGGGGAGCTGTTTTTT CSARRRGELFF - TRBJ2-2 - TRBV20-1
TGCGCCAGCAGCCACCAGGGACAGCGAACCTCTGGAAACACCATATATTTT CASSHQGQRTSGNTIYF TRBD1 TRBJ1-3 - TRBV4-3
TGTGCCAGCAGTTATGACAGGGCTGGAGGTGAGACCCAGTACTTC CASSYDRAGGETQYF TRBD1 TRBJ2-5 once TRBV6-5
TGTGCCAGCAGCCTGTCTAGGTCCATGGGGACCCAGTACTTC CASSLSRSMGTQYF - TRBJ2-5 few TRBV4-2
TGTGCCAGCAGCGACCTCTACGAGCAGTACTTC CASSDLYEQYF - TRBJ2-7 - TRBV28